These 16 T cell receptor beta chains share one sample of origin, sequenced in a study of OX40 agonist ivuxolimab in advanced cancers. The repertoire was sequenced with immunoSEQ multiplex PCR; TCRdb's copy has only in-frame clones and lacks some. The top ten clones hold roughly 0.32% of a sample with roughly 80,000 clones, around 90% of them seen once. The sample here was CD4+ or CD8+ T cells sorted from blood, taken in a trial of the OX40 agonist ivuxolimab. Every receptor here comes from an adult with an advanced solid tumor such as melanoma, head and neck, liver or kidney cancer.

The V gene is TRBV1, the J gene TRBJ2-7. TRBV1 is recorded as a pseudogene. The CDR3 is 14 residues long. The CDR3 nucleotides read TGCACCAGCAGCCACGGCCGCGCTTTGGACGAGCAGTACGTC. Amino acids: CTSSHGRALDEQYV.

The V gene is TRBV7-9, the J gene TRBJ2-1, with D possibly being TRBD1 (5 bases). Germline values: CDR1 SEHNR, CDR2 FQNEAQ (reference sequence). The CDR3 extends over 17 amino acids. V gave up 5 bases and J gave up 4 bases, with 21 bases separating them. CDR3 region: CASSPRLGQAIYNEQFF. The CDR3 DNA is TGTGCCAGCAGCCCACGCCTAGGACAAGCCATTTACAATGAGCAGTTCTTC.

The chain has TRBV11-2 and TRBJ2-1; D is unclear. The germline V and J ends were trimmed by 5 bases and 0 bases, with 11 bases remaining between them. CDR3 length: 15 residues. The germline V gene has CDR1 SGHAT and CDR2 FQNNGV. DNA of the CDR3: TGTGCCAGCAGCGCCCGGTCGAGCTCCTACAATGAGCAGTTCTTC. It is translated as CASSARSSSYNEQFF. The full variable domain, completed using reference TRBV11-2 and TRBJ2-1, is EAGVAQSPRYKIIEKRQSVAFWCNPISGHATLYWYQQILGQGPKLLIQFQNNGVVDDSQLPKDRFSAERLKGVDSTLKIQPAKLEDSAVYLCASSARSSSYNEQFFGPGTRLTVL.

CDR3 residues: CASSYLGQEGKTQYF. CDR3 nucleotide sequence: TGTGCCAGCAGTTACCTAGGGCAGGAGGGGAAGACCCAGTACTTC. J is TRBJ2-5 and V is TRBV6-6; possible D gene TRBD2, 6 bases. The germline V and J ends were trimmed by 2 bases and 6 bases, with 16 bases remaining between them. Germline V CDR1 and CDR2: MNHNY, SVGAGI (reference sequence). CDR3 size: 15 residues.

CDR3 nucleotide sequence: TGTGCCAGCAGTTTAGGAGGGACAGCCTCCCTGGAGGAGCAGTACGTC. This codes for CASSLGGTASLEEQYV. The J gene is TRBJ2-7, the V gene TRBV28, with a weak D call TRBD1 (7 bases). CDR3 length: 16 amino acids. V lost 2 bases, J lost 7 bases, and 21 bases lay in between. Per germline, CDR1 MDHEN and CDR2 SYDVKM.

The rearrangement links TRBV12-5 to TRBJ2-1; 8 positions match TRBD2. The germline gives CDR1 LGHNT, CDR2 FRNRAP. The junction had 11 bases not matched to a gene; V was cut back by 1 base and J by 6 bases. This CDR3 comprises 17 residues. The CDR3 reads CASGLAGGAHLLNEQFF. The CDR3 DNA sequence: TGTGCTAGTGGTTTGGCGGGAGGGGCCCACCTACTCAATGAGCAGTTCTTC.

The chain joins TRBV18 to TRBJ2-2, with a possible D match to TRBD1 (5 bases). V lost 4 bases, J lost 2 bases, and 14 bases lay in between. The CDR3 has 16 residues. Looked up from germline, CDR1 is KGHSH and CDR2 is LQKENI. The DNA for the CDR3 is TGTGCCAGCTCACAGCTTTCAGGGATCAACACCGGGGAGCTGTTTTTT. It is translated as CASSQLSGINTGELFF.

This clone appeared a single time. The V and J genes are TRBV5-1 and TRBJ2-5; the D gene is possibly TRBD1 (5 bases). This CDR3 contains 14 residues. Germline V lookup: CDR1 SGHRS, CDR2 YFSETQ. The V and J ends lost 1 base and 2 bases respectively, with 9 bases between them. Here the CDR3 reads CASSLTGPQETQYF. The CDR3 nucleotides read TGCGCCAGCAGCTTGACAGGTCCACAAGAGACCCAGTACTTC. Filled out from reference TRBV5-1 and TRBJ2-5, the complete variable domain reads KAGVTQTPRYLIKTRGQQVTLSCSPISGHRSVSWYQQTPGQGLQFLFEYFSETQRNKGNFPGRFSGRQFSNSRSEMNVSTLELGDSALYLCASSLTGPQETQYFGPGTRLLVL.

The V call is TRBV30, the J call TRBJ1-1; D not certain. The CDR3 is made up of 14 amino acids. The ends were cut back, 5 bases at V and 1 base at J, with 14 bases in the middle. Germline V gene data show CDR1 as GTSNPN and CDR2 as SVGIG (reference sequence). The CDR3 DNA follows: TGTGCCTGGGGGGAGATCGGGAGGAACACTGAAGCTTTCTTT. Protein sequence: CAWGEIGRNTEAFF.

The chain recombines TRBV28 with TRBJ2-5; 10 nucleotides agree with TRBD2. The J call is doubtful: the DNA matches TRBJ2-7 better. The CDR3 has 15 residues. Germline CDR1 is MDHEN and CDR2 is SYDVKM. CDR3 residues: CASSLSLAGLYEQYF. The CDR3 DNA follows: TGTGCCAGCAGTTTGTCACTAGCGGGACTGTACGAGCAGTACTTC.

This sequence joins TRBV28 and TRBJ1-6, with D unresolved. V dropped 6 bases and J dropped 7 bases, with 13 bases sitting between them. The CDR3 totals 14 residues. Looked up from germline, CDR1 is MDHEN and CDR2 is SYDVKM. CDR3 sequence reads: CASSPGRRNSPLHF. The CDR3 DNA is TGTGCCAGCAGCCCAGGACGGAGAAATTCACCCCTCCACTTT.

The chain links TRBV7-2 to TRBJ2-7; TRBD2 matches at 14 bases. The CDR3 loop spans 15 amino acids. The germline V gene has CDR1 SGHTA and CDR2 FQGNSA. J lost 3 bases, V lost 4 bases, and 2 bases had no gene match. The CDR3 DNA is TGTGCCAGCAGCTGGGGGACTAGCGGGAGCTACGAGCAGTACTTC. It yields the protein CASSWGTSGSYEQYF.

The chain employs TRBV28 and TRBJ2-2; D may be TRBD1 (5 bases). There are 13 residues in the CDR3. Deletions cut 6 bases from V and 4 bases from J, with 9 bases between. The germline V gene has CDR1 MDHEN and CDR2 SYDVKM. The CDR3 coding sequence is TGTGCCAGCAGGGGGCAGAGCACCGGGGAGCTGTTTTTT. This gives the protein CASRGQSTGELFF.

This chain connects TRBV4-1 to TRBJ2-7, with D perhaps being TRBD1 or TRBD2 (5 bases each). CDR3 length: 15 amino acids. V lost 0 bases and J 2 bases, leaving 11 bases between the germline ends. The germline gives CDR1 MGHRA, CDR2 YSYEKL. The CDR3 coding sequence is TGCGCCAGCAGCCAAGAAAGGGGAGCAACCTACGAGCAGTACTTC. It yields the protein CASSQERGATYEQYF.

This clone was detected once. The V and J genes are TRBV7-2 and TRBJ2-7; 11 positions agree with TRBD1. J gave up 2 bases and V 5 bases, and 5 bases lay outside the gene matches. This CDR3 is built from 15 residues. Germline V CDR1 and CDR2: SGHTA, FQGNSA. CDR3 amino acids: CASSQGTGGTYEQYF. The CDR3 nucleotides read TGTGCCAGCAGCCAAGGGACAGGGGGGACCTACGAGCAGTACTTC.

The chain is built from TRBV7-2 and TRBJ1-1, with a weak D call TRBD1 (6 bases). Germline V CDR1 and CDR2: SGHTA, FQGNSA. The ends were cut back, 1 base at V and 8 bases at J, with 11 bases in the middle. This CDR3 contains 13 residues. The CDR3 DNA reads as TGTGCCAGCAGCTTAGACTCTAGGGGGGAAGCTTTCTTT. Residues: CASSLDSRGEAFF.